This TCR beta chain stems from a study of blood T cell repertoires in COVID-19. Study-wide context: Spain, Italy and the United States supplied samples that represented acute and convalescent COVID-19.

This clone was recorded a few times. Libraries were prepared by immunoSEQ multiplex PCR; TCRdb keeps only in-frame clonotypes and omits some of them. The data hold over 250,000 clones, with around 89% observed a single time. Germline assignment: CDR1 MGHRA and CDR2 YSYEKL. V lost 0 bases, J lost 1 base, and 5 bases stayed unmatched. CDR3 length equals 17 residues. The genes are TRBV4-1 and TRBJ1-1; 10 bases align to TRBD1. Material for sequencing was PBMCs or T cells enriched from blood (not recorded which). The TCR originated in a woman aged 18 to 35 who had recovered from COVID-19. The CDR3 sequence: CASSQDRDRGRNTEAFF. CDR3 DNA: TGCGCCAGCAGCCAAGATAGGGACAGGGGTAGGAACACTGAAGCTTTCTTT.